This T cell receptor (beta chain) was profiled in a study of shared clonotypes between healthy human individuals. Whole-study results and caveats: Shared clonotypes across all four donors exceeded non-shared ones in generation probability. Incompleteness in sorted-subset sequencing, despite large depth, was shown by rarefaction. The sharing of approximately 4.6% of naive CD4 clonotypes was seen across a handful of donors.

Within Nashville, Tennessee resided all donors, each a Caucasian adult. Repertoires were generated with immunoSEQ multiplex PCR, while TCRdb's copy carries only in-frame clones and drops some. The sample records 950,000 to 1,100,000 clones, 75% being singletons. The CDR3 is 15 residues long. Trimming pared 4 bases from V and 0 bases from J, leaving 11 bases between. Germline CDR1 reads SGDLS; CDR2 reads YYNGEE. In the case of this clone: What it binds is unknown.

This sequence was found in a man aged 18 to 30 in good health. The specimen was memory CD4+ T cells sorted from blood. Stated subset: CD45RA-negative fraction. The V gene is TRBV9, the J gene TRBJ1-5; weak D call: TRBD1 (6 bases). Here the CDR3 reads CASSLGHDSNQPQHF. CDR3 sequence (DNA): TGTGCCAGCAGCCTGGGACACGATAGCAATCAGCCCCAGCATTTT.